A selection of T cell receptor beta chains follows, all from one sample in a study of human T cells and chemical hapten exposure. From the RACE reads, TCRdb called clonotypes with MiXCR, one entry per CDR3 protein. Of nearly 55,000 distinct CDR3 sequences in the sample, less than 10% are singletons; the top ten hold about 1.8%. Sequences were derived from whole blood, sampled in connection with sensitization to the hapten diphenylcyclopropenone (DPC). The receptors stem from a woman in her forties or fifties with alopecia areata. Some clones in this sample may be carry-over from other donors' samples. Both conserved end residues are part of each CDR3. Each record gives: V gene, D gene, clone size, J gene, CDR3 protein, CDR3 DNA. A D gene is named only where the DNA matches it firmly. Clone size is not always given. Where it is, it says once, few, many or a class for expanded clones.

TRBV27,.,few,TRBJ2-7,CASSFWATLWSSYEQYF,TGTGCCAGCAGTTTTTGGGCTACGCTCTGGAGCTCCTACGAGCAGTACTTC
TRBV5-1,TRBD2,.,TRBJ2-3,CASSLGTTEDTQYF,TGCGCCAGCAGCCTAGGGACTACGGAAGATACGCAGTATTTT
TRBV6-5,TRBD1,few,TRBJ1-6,CASSYHRGENSPLHF,TGTGCCAGCAGCTACCACAGGGGAGAGAATTCACCCCTCCACTTT
TRBV3-1,TRBD1,few,TRBJ2-5,CASSRTGVRETQYF,TGTGCCAGCAGCCGGACAGGGGTTCGGGAGACCCAGTACTTC
TRBV6-5,.,few,TRBJ1-5,CASSYSAQLSNQPQHF,TGTGCCAGCAGTTACTCGGCACAGCTAAGCAATCAGCCCCAGCATTTT
TRBV11-2,.,few,TRBJ2-7,CASSSSGYEQYF,TGTGCCAGCAGCTCTTCGGGCTACGAGCAGTACTTC
TRBV28,.,.,TRBJ2-1,CASSYQRRDYNEQFF,TGTGCCAGCAGTTATCAAAGACGAGACTACAATGAGCAGTTCTTC
TRBV28,TRBD1,few,TRBJ2-5,CASSLRGQGGKTQYF,TGTGCCAGCAGTTTAAGAGGACAGGGCGGGAAGACCCAGTACTTC
TRBV7-9,TRBD2,many,TRBJ2-5,CASSLGASGSPETQYF,TGTGCCAGCAGCTTAGGGGCTAGCGGGAGCCCAGAGACCCAGTACTTC
TRBV10-3,.,many,TRBJ1-4,CAISSGPNEKLFF,TGTGCCATCAGTTCCGGACCTAATGAAAAACTGTTTTTT
TRBV12-3/TRBV12-4,.,.,TRBJ1-2,CASSLVGTSYGYTF,TGTGCCAGCAGTTTAGTCGGGACAAGTTATGGCTACACCTTC
TRBV12-5,TRBD2,medium-sized,TRBJ2-1,CASARSTSGKENEQFF,TGTGCTAGTGCCCGATCGACTAGCGGGAAGGAGAATGAGCAGTTCTTC
TRBV6-1,.,few,TRBJ2-5,CASSGGEGALETQYF,TGTGCCAGCAGTGGAGGCGAGGGCGCCCTGGAGACCCAGTACTTC
TRBV7-2,.,few,TRBJ1-1,CASSQMGGSGAFF,TGTGCCAGCAGCCAAATGGGCGGGAGCGGGGCTTTCTTT
TRBV14,TRBD2,.,TRBJ2-3,CASSQDWTAGGDTQYF,TGTGCCAGCAGCCAAGATTGGACAGCGGGAGGAGATACGCAGTATTTT